One sample yielded the 3 T cell receptor beta chains listed below, sequenced in a study of breast tumors, draining lymph nodes, adjacent tissues. Breast cancer patients provided tissue from their axillary draining lymph nodes. TCRdb re-called the multiplex PCR reads through MiXCR, storing one row per CDR3 protein. The sample yields approximately 170,000 distinct CDR3 sequences, roughly a third seen once. Input material: axillary lymph node tissue. These receptors were taken from a female donor with breast cancer. Some clones in this sample may be carry-over from other donors' samples.

Many counts were recorded for this clonotype. This sequence joins TRBV19 and TRBJ1-6; no reliable D call. Trimming removed 0 bases at V and 16 bases at J, with 16 bases between. Germline V gene lookup returns CDR1 LNHDA and CDR2 SQIVND (reference sequence). The CDR3 has 14 residues. The CDR3: CASSIDLRAGSLHF. CDR3 sequence (DNA): TGTGCCAGTAGTATAGATCTTAGGGCAGGCTCTCTCCACTTT.

Concerning this clonotype: A much larger clone is a single base away; this may be a read error. The rearrangement links TRBV25-1 to TRBJ1-2; no reliable D call. The CDR3 runs 14 residues. Trimming removed 2 bases at V and 5 bases at J, with 12 bases between. Germline CDR1 MGHDK, CDR2 SYGVNS. The DNA of the CDR3 is TGTGCCAGCAGTGAACGGGGAACGGTTTATGGCTACACCTTC. Encoded protein: CASSERGTVYGYTF.

This chain links TRBV2 with TRBJ2-3, with 16 bases identical to TRBD2. CDR1 and CDR2 (germline): SNHLY, FYNNEI. Losses at the gene ends were 10 bases for V and 6 bases for J; bases not matched to a gene: 13. This CDR3 contains 17 residues. CDR3 residues: CATAPGLAGGPEDTQYF. Here the CDR3 DNA reads TGTGCCACCGCTCCGGGACTAGCGGGAGGGCCGGAGGATACGCAGTATTTT.